This T cell receptor (beta chain) was identified in a study of T cell responses to AZD1222 COVID-19 vaccine. Study-wide findings and caveats: Two AZD1222 administrations were followed by greater Spike-specific TCR breadth and depth.

Profiling relied on immunoSEQ multiplex PCR, and the TCRdb table lists in-frame clones only, not all of them. There are 120,000 to 150,000 clones in the sample; about 81% occur only once, and about 3.8% lies in the top ten. Germline values: CDR1 SGHDT, CDR2 YYEEEE. V was cut by 2 bases and J by 9 bases, with 12 bases left in between. The CDR3 loop spans 13 amino acids. With regard to this clone: Antigen: not known.

V and J are TRBV5-6 and TRBJ2-1; D might be TRBD2 (7 bases). The receptor comes from an adult in good health. The specimen comprised peripheral blood, sampled on day 0 of MenACWY control vaccination. DNA of the CDR3: TGTGCCAGCAGCTTCGGGGGGCCGAGTGAGCAGTTCTTC. The encoded protein is CASSFGGPSEQFF.